This T cell receptor (beta chain) was retrieved from a study of blood T cell repertoires in COVID-19. On the study more broadly: In each case, the material was cDNA or gDNA derived from T cells, B-cell-depleted T cells, or PBMCs.

V shed 10 bases and J 0 bases; nucleotides not matched to a gene: 5. The CDR3 spans 13 residues. Germline assignment: CDR1 ENHRY and CDR2 SYGVKD. Patients in Seattle were enrolled during active infection, then followed longitudinally. Some clones are missing from TCRdb's copy, which holds only in-frame ones; the method was immunoSEQ multiplex PCR. In the table there are some 190,000 clones, roughly 88% of which are singletons. This clone was detected only a few times. The gene calls are TRBV10-3 and TRBJ1-1; 7 bases match TRBD1. Sequenced: peripheral blood. The sequence was obtained from an elderly man with COVID-19, enrolled during active disease. CDR3 in DNA: TGTGCCAGCTACAGGGGTTTGAACACTGAAGCTTTCTTT. Translated, it gives CASYRGLNTEAFF.